The rows below give T cell receptor beta chains drawn from one sample of a study of CD8+ T cells in alopecia areata. TCRdb's copy holds only in-frame clones and misses some; the assay was immunoSEQ multiplex PCR. The sample holds 150,000 or so clones, about 88% seen once. The source material was CD8+ T cells sorted from blood, sampled at week 4, from a patient treated with tofacitinib. Receptors originate from a human donor with alopecia areata. The CDR3 runs from the conserved cysteine through the conserved F or W. The D gene is left open where the match is weak. Size is omitted from some rows. Given values are once, few, many or a class for expanded clones.

v_gene	j_gene	abundance	d_gene	CDR3aa	CDR3nt
TRBV2	TRBJ2-1	once	TRBD2	CASSDSGAEGRWGYNEQFF	TGTGCCAGCAGCGATAGCGGGGCTGAGGGGCGATGGGGCTACAATGAGCAGTTCTTC
TRBV6-5	TRBJ2-2	NA	NA	CASSFRMPTGELFF	TGTGCCAGCAGTTTCAGAATGCCCACCGGGGAGCTGTTTTTT
TRBV5-4	TRBJ2-2	NA	TRBD1	CASSWGDRGSTGELFF	TGTGCCAGCAGCTGGGGGGACAGGGGGAGCACCGGGGAGCTGTTTTTT
TRBV6-5	TRBJ1-2	NA	NA	CASSRGYRYGYTF	TGTGCCAGCAGTCGTGGCTATCGCTATGGCTACACCTTC
TRBV7-2	TRBJ2-7	once	TRBD2	CASSLALGGGAVSYEQYF	TGTGCCAGCAGCTTAGCGCTTGGCGGGGGGGCCGTCTCCTACGAGCAGTACTTC
TRBV7-3	TRBJ2-1	NA	TRBD1	CASSSGQGAYNEQFF	TGTGCCAGCAGCTCGGGACAGGGGGCATACAATGAGCAGTTCTTC
TRBV2	TRBJ2-6	NA	NA	CASILSGANVLTF	TGTGCCAGCATCCTCTCTGGGGCCAACGTCCTGACTTTC
TRBV27	TRBJ2-1	NA	NA	CASSLGTSSYNEQFF	TGTGCCAGCAGTTTAGGGACAAGCTCCTACAATGAGCAGTTCTTC
TRBV29-1	TRBJ2-7	NA	TRBD1	CSARGQGYEQYF	TGCAGCGCCCGTGGACAGGGGTACGAGCAGTACTTC
TRBV9	TRBJ2-1	NA	NA	CASSATLESIYNEQFF	TGTGCCAGCAGCGCTACCTTAGAGTCCATATACAATGAGCAGTTCTTC
TRBV30	TRBJ1-2	NA	NA	CASRGDGYTF	TGTGCCTCCCGGGGGGATGGCTACACCTTC
TRBV30	TRBJ2-7	NA	NA	CAWSVGTGSYEQYF	TGTGCCTGGAGTGTCGGGACTGGTTCCTACGAGCAGTACTTC
TRBV11-3	TRBJ2-7	few	TRBD1	CASSLGQGPYEQYF	TGTGCCAGCAGCTTGGGACAGGGCCCCTACGAGCAGTACTTC
TRBV6-5	TRBJ2-3	NA	NA	CASSYSGYSSTDTQYF	TGTGCCAGCAGTTACTCGGGCTATTCTAGCACAGATACGCAGTATTTT
TRBV4-1	TRBJ2-5	few	NA	CASSSPTGETQYF	TGCGCCAGCAGCAGTCCCACCGGGGAGACCCAGTACTTC
TRBV30	TRBJ2-1	NA	TRBD2	CAWSQLADSYNEQFF	TGTGCCTGGAGCCAACTAGCGGACTCCTACAATGAGCAGTTCTTC
TRBV5-4	TRBJ2-5	NA	TRBD1	CASSPGQVEETQYF	TGTGCCAGCAGCCCGGGACAGGTCGAAGAGACCCAGTACTTC
TRBV27	TRBJ1-2	NA	NA	CASRPTGPIYGYTF	TGTGCCAGCAGACCTACAGGCCCCATCTATGGCTACACCTTC
TRBV27	TRBJ1-2	NA	NA	CASKIRVIYGYTF	TGTGCCAGTAAAATCAGGGTAATATATGGCTACACCTTC
TRBV5-4	TRBJ2-7	NA	NA	CASSSGVLEQYF	TGTGCCAGCAGCTCGGGGGTCCTGGAGCAGTACTTC
TRBV27	TRBJ1-5	NA	NA	CASSSRDFRQPQHF	TGTGCCAGCAGTTCCCGGGATTTCAGACAGCCCCAGCATTTT
TRBV9	TRBJ2-3	NA	TRBD2	CASSGSGGASDTQYF	TGTGCCAGCAGCGGTAGCGGGGGGGCCTCAGATACGCAGTATTTT
TRBV2	TRBJ2-3	NA	TRBD2	CASSHSGVSTDTQYF	TGTGCCAGCAGCCATAGCGGGGTTAGCACAGATACGCAGTATTTT
TRBV9	TRBJ2-1	NA	NA	CASSDGPREQFF	TGTGCCAGCAGCGACGGACCGCGGGAGCAGTTCTTC